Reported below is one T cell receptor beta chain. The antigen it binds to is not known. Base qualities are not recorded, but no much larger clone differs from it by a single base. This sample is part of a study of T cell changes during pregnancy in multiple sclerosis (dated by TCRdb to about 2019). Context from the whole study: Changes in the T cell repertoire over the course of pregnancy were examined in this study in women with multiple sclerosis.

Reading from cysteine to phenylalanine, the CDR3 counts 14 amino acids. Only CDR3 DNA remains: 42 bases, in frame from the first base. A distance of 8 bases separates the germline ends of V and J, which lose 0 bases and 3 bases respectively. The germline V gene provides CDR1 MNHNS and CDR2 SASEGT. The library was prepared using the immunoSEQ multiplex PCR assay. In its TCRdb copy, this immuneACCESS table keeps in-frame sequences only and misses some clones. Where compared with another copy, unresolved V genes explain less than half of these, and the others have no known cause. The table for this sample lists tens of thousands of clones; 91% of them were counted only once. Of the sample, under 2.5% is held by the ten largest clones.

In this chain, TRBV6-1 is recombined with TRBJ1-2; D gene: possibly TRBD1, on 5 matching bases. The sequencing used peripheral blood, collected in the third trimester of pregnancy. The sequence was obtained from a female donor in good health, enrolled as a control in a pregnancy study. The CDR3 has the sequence CASSEAGGDYGYTF. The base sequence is TGTGCCAGCAGTGAAGCTGGGGGGGACTATGGCTACACCTTC.